The 14 T cell receptor beta chains below all came from one sample that was sequenced in a study of blood T cells in healthy people across ages. A sample-barcoded 5' primer and a J-beta primer mix were used in a second PCR of roughly 7 to 11 cycles. TCRdb called the 5' RACE reads again in MiXCR, with one record for every CDR3 protein. This sample has more than 1.4 million distinct CDR3 sequences, with roughly 40% found just once. Specimen: blood. All receptors come from a woman aged 18 to 35 in good health.

This clonotype was counted once. This sequence joins TRBV2 and TRBJ1-2; tentatively, D is TRBD1 (5 bases). The germline gives CDR1 SNHLY, CDR2 FYNNEI. Trimming took 4 bases from V and 12 from J, leaving 12 bases between them. The CDR3 runs 11 residues. CDR3 protein: CASSVDNLDTF. The CDR3 nucleotides are TGTGCCAGCAGTGTGGACAACCTAGACACCTTC. The whole variable domain, filled in from reference TRBV2 and TRBJ1-2, reads EPEVTQTPSHQVTQMGQEVILRCVPISNHLYFYWYRQILGQKVEFLVSFYNNEISEKSEIFDDQFSVERPDGSNFTLKIRSTKLEDSAMYFCASSVDNLDTFGSGTRLTVV.

This clonotype was observed a few times. This chain connects TRBV7-2 to TRBJ2-2; TRBD2 might be the D (5 bases). The CDR3 covers 15 residues. Deletions cut 3 bases from V and 4 bases from J, with 12 bases between. CDR1 is SGHTA, CDR2 FQGNSA, per germline. The CDR3 loop is CASSFRAAGTGELFF. Here the CDR3 DNA reads TGTGCCAGCAGCTTTAGGGCGGCGGGCACCGGGGAGCTGTTTTTT.

This chain uses TRBV3-1 with TRBJ2-5; 12 bases line up with TRBD2. J was trimmed by 1 base and V by 7 bases; bases with no gene match: 4. The CDR3 is 15 amino acids. Germline V CDR1 and CDR2: LGHDT, YNNKEL (reference sequence). The CDR3 sequence is CASNEGLAGQETQYF. The DNA of the CDR3 is TGTGCCAGCAACGAGGGACTAGCGGGCCAAGAGACCCAGTACTTC.

This clonotype was seen only a few times. This rearrangement joins TRBV10-3 to TRBJ2-3, with TRBD2 identical over 9 bases. Germline V gene lookup returns CDR1 ENHRY and CDR2 SYGVKD. CDR3 size: 13 residues. V shed 6 bases and J 5 bases; nucleotides not matched to a gene: 3. This CDR3 reads CAIRVAGEDTQYF. In DNA, the CDR3 is TGTGCCATCAGGGTAGCGGGAGAAGATACGCAGTATTTT.

The V gene is TRBV6-5, the J gene TRBJ2-7; 10 bases align to TRBD2. Germline lookup yields CDR1 MNHEY and CDR2 SVGAGI. The CDR3 is 15 residues long. After removal of 6 bases from V and 2 bases from J, the junction contained 7 bases not matched to a gene. The CDR3 sequence is CASRTTSGTTYEQYF. In DNA form, the CDR3 reads TGTGCCAGCAGGACCACTAGCGGGACTACCTACGAGCAGTACTTC.

The chain combines TRBV9 with TRBJ1-2; D is undetermined. Trimming pared 4 bases from V and 9 bases from J, leaving 16 bases between. The CDR3 has 13 residues. The germline V gene encodes CDR1 SGDLS and CDR2 YYNGEE. CDR3 nucleotides: TGTGCCAGCAGCCCCTCCCGGGGTGATAGCTACACCTTC. Protein product: CASSPSRGDSYTF.

This clonotype has more than one count but fewer than ten. V is TRBV5-6 and J is TRBJ2-1; D not resolved. There are 12 residues in the CDR3. Germline CDR1 and CDR2: SGHDT and YYEEEE. Trimming took 4 bases from V and 5 from J, leaving 7 bases between them. The CDR3 sequence is CASSVFHNEQFF. The CDR3, as DNA: TGTGCCAGCAGCGTATTCCACAATGAGCAGTTCTTC.

This clonotype was seen a few times. This chain connects TRBV7-2 to TRBJ2-1; 8 nucleotides agree with TRBD2. The ends lost 4 bases at V and 3 bases at J; junction bases unmatched: 5. The CDR3 totals 15 residues. Germline CDR1 reads SGHTA; CDR2 reads FQGNSA. The CDR3 DNA reads as TGTGCCAGCAGCTCTCGCGGGGGGTACTACAATGAGCAGTTCTTC. It codes for CASSSRGGYYNEQFF. Drawing the rest from reference TRBV7-2 and TRBJ2-1, the complete variable domain is GAGVSQSPSNKVTEKGKDVELRCDPISGHTALYWYRQSLGQGLEFLIYFQGNSAPDKSGLPSDRFSAERTGGSVSTLTIQRTQQEDSAVYLCASSSRGGYYNEQFFGPGTRLTVL.

This clonotype has more than one count but fewer than ten. The genes are TRBV2 and TRBJ1-4; tentative D call: TRBD1 (6 bases). V gave up 1 base and J gave up 6 bases, with 9 bases separating them. CDR1 and CDR2 (germline): SNHLY, FYNNEI. This CDR3 is 14 amino acids long. The CDR3 DNA reads as TGTGCCAGCAGTGAAGAATACAGGGATGAAAAACTGTTTTTT. Translating gives CASSEEYRDEKLFF.

The rearrangement links TRBV20-1 to TRBJ2-5; 8 bases fit TRBD2. The CDR3 covers 15 residues. Germline-derived CDR1 and CDR2 are DFQATT and SNEGSKA (reference sequence). V shed 5 bases, J shed 5 bases, and the junction held 13 bases outside the gene matches. CDR3 in DNA: TGCAGTGCTGGACGAGATAGCGGGGTGGGGGAGACCCAGTACTTC. The encoded protein is CSAGRDSGVGETQYF.

The count of this clonotype is one. The chain has TRBV27 and TRBJ1-6; D unclear. Germline V gene sequence: CDR1 MNHEY, CDR2 SMNVEV (reference sequence). Between the trimmed V and J ends, which lost 3 bases and 4 bases, there was a span of 10 bases. The CDR3 is 15 residues long. The CDR3 spells CASSFLASYNSPLHF. The CDR3 nucleotides read TGTGCCAGCAGTTTTCTGGCCTCTTATAATTCACCCCTCCACTTT.

The chain employs TRBV20-1 and TRBJ2-7; TRBD1 agrees at 9 bases. This CDR3 has 13 residues. CDR1 is DFQATT and CDR2 is SNEGSKA in the germline V gene (reference sequence). Trimming cost V 0 bases and J 12 bases; bases outside gene matches: 9. In DNA, the CDR3 is TGCAGTGCTAGAGAAGCCGAGGGGACAGGGCCGTACTTC. It yields the protein CSAREAEGTGPYF.

The J gene is TRBJ2-7, the V gene TRBV20-1; 9 positions match TRBD2. CDR3 length: 15 amino acids. V shed 3 bases and J 0 bases; nucleotides not matched to a gene: 6. From germline, CDR1 is DFQATT and CDR2 SNEGSKA (reference sequence). The CDR3 DNA is TGCAGTGCTAGGATCCCTAGCGGGGCCTCCTACGAGCAGTACTTC. Translated, it gives CSARIPSGASYEQYF.

The J gene is TRBJ2-3, the V gene TRBV2, with 9 bases aligning to TRBD2. Looked up from germline, CDR1 is SNHLY and CDR2 is FYNNEI. The CDR3 totals 13 residues. V lost 5 bases and J lost 9; bases outside the gene matches: 6. The CDR3 region is CASSPDLAGTQYF. The CDR3 coding sequence is TGTGCCAGCAGTCCCGATCTAGCGGGAACGCAGTATTTT. The full variable domain, in which reference TRBV2 and TRBJ2-3 provide the parts outside the CDR3, is EPEVTQTPSHQVTQMGQEVILRCVPISNHLYFYWYRQILGQKVEFLVSFYNNEISEKSEIFDDQFSVERPDGSNFTLKIRSTKLEDSAMYFCASSPDLAGTQYFGPGTRLTVL.